This T cell receptor (beta chain) derives from a study of shared clonotypes between healthy human individuals. TCRdb's table, derived via immunoSEQ multiplex PCR, lists solely in-frame clones and lacks some. The data hold 500,000 or so clones, with about 96% observed a single time. Only one count was recorded for this clone. Donors were Caucasian adults residing in Nashville, Tennessee, USA. Source material: naive CD4+ T cells sorted from blood. Described subset: CD45RA+ positively selected. The sequence was collected from a woman aged 25 to 39 in good health.

The CDR3 loop reads CASSQDGTRPTDTQYF. CDR3 DNA: TGTGCCAGCAGCCAAGATGGGACACGGCCCACAGATACGCAGTATTTT. The V and J genes are TRBV4-2 and TRBJ2-3; TRBD1 is a possible D gene (6 bases). Germline CDR1 and CDR2: LGHNA and YNFKEQ. The length of the CDR3 is 16 residues. The V gene lost 0 bases and the J gene lost 2 bases, with 12 bases spanning the gap.